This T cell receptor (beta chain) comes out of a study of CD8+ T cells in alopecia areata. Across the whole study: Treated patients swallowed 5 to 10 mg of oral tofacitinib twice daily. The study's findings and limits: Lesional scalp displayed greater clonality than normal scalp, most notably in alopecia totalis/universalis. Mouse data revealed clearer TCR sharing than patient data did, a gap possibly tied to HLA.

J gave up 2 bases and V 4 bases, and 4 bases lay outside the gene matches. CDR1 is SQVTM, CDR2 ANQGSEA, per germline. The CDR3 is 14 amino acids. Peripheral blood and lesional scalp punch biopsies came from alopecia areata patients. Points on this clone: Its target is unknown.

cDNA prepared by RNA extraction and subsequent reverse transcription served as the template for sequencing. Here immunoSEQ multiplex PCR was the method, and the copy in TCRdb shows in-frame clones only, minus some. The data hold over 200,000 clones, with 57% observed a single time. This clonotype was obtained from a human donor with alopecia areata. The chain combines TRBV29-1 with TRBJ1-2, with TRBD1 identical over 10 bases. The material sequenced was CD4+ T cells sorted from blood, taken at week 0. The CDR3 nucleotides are TGCAGCGTTGTGAGGGGACAGGGGAACTATGGCTACACCTTC. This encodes CSVVRGQGNYGYTF. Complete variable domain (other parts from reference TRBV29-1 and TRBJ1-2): SAVISQKPSRDICQRGTSLTIQCQVDSQVTMMFWYRQQPGQSLTLIATANQGSEATYESGFVIDKFPISRPNLTFSTLTVSNMSPEDSSIYLCSVVRGQGNYGYTFGSGTRLTVV.